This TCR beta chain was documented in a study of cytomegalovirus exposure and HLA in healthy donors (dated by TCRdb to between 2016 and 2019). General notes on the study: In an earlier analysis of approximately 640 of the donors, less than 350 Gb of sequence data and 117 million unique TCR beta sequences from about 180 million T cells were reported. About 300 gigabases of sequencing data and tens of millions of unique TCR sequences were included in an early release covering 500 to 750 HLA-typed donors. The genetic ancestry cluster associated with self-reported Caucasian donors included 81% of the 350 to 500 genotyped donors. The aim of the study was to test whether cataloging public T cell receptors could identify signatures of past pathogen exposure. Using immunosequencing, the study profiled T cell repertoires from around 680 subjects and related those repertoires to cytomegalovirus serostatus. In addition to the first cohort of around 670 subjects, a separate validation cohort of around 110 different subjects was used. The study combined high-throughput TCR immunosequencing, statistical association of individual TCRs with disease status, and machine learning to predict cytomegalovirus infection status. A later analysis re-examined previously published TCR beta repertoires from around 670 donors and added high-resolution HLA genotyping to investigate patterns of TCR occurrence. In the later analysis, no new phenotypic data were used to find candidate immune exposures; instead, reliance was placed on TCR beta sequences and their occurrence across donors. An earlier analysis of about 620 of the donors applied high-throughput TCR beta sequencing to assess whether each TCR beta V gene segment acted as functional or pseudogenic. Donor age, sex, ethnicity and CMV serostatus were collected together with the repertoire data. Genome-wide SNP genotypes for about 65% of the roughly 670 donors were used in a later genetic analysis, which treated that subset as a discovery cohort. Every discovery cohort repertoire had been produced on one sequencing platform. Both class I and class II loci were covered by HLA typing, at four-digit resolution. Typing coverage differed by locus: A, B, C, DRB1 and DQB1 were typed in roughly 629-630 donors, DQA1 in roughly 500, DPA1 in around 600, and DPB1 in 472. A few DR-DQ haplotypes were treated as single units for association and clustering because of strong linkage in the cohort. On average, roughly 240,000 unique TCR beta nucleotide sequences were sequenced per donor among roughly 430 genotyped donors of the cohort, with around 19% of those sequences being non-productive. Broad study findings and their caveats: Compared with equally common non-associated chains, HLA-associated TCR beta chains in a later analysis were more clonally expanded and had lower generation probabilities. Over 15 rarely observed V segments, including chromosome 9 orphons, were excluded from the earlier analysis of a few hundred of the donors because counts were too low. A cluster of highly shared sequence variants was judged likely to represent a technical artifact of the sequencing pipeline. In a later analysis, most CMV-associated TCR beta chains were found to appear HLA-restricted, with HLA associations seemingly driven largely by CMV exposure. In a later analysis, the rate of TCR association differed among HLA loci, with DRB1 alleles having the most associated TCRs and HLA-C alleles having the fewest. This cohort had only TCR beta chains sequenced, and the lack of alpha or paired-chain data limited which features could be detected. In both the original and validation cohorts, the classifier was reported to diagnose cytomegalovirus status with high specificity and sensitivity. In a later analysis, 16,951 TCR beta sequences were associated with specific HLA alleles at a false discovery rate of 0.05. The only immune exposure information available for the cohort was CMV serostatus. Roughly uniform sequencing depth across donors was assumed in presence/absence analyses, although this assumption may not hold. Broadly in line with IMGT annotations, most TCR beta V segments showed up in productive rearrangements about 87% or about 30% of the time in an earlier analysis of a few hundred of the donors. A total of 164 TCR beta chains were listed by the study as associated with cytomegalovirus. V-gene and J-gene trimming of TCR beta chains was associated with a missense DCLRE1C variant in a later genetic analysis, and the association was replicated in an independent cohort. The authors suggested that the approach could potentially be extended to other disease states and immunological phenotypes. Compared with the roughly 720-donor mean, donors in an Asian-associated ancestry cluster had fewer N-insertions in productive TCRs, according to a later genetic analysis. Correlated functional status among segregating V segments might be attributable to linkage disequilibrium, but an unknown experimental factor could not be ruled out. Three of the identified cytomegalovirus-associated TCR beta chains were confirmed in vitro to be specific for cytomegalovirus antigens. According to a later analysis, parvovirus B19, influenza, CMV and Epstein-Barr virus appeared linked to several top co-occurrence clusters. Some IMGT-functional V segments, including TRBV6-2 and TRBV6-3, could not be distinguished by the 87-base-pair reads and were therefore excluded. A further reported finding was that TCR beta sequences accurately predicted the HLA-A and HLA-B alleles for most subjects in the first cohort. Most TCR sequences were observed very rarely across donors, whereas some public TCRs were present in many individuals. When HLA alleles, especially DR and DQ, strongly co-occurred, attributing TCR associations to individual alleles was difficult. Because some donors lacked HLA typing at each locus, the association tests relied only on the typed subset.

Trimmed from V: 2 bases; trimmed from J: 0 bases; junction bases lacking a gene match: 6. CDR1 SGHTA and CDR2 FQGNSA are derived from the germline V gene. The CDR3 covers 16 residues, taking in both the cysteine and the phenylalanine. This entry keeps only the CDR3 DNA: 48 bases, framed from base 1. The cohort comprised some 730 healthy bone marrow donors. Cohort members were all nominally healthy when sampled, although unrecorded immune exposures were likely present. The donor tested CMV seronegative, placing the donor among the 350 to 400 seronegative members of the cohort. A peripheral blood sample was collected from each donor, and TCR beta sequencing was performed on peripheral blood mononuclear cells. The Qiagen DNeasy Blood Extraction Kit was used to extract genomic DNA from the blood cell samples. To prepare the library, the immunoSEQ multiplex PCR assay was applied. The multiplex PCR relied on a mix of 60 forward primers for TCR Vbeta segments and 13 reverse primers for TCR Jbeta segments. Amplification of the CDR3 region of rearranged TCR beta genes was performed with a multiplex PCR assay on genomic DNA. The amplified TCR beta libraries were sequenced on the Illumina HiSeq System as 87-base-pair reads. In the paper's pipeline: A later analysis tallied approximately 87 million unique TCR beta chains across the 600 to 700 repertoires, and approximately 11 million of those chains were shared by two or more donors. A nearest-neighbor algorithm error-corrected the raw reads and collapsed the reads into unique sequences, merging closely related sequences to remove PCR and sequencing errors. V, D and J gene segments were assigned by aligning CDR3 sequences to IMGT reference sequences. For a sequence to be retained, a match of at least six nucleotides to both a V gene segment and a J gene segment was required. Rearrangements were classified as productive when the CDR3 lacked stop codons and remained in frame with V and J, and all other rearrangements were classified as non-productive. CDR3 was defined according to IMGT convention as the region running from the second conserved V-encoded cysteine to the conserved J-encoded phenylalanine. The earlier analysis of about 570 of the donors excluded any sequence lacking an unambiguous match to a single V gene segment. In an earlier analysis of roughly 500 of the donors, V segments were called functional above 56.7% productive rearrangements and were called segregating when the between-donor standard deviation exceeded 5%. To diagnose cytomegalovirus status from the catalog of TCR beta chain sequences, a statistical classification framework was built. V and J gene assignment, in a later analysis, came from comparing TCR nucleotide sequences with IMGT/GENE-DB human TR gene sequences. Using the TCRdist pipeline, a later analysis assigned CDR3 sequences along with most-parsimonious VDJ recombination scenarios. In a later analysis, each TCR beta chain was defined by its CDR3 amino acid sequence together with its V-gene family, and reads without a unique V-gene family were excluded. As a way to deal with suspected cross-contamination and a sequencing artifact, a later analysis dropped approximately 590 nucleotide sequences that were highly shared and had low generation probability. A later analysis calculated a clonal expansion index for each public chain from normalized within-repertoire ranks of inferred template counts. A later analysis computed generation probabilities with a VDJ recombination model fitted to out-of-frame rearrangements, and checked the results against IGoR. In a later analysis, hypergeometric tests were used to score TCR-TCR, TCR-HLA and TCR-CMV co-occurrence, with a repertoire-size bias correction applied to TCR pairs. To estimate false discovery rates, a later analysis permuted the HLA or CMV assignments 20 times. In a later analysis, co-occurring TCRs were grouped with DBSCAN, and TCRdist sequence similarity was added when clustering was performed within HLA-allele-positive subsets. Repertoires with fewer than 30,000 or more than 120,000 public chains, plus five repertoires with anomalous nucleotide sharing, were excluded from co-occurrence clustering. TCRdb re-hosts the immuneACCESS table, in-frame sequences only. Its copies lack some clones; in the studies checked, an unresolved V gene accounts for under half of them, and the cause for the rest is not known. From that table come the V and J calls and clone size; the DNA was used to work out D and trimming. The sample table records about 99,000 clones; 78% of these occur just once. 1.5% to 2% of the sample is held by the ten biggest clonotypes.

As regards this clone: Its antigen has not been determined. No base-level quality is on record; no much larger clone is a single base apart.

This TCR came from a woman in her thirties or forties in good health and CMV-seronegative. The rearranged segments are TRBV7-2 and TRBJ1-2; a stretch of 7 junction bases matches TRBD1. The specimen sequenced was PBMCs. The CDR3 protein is CASSLWGQNPNYGYTF. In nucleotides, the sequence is TGTGCCAGCAGCTTATGGGGACAGAACCCTAACTATGGCTACACCTTC.